These 7 T cell receptor beta chains were all obtained from the same sample, sequenced in a study of T cell repertoires in cytomegalovirus infection. One entry per CDR3 protein, called by TCRdb with MiXCR from the reads. The table lists 900,000 to 950,000 distinct CDR3 sequences, 31% of them singletons. No cognate antigen is known for these TCRs. The sample here was cultured CD8+ T cells from PBMCs, taken from culture after CMV antigen stimulation. The source of these receptors is a human donor in good health (CMV status not recorded). Some clones in this sample may be carry-over from other donors' samples.

The gene calls are TRBV5-1 and TRBJ1-4; unclear D gene. V shed 7 bases and J shed 8 bases, with 12 bases lying between them. Looked up from germline, CDR1 is SGHRS and CDR2 is YFSETQ. There are 12 residues in the CDR3. CDR3 region: CASSGDREKLFF. The CDR3 DNA follows: TGCGCCAGCTCTGGGGATCGCGAAAAACTGTTTTTT.

The V call is TRBV10-3, the J call TRBJ2-2, with no clear D. The germline V and J ends were trimmed by 3 bases and 3 bases, with 5 bases remaining between them. CDR1 and CDR2 from the germline V gene are ENHRY and SYGVKD. The CDR3 is 13 residues long. CDR3 DNA: TGTGCCATCAGTGATATTGACACCGGGGAGCTGTTTTTT. It yields the protein CAISDIDTGELFF.

The V and J genes are TRBV6-6 and TRBJ2-7, with D perhaps TRBD2 (6 bases). CDR1 and CDR2 from the germline V gene are MNHNY and SVGAGI (reference sequence). The CDR3 sequence is 15 residues long. The V gene lost 5 bases and the J gene lost 6 bases, with 20 bases spanning the gap. The chain's CDR3 is CASSPTGGPTGEQYF. The CDR3 DNA follows: TGTGCCAGCAGTCCGACCGGGGGACCTACGGGCGAGCAGTACTTC.

This clonotype was recorded a few times. This chain uses TRBV9 with TRBJ2-1, with 15 bases fitting TRBD2. The ends lost 2 bases at V and 12 bases at J; junction bases unmatched: 9. The CDR3 runs to 16 residues. Germline assignment: CDR1 SGDLS and CDR2 YYNGEE. The CDR3 region is CASSVDSGLAGGGQFF. CDR3 DNA: TGTGCCAGCAGCGTTGACTCGGGACTAGCGGGGGGCGGGCAGTTCTTC.

This clonotype was seen a few times. The gene calls are TRBV4-3 and TRBJ1-2; TRBD1 might be the D (5 bases). The CDR3 is 16 amino acids. The V end lost 3 bases, the J end lost 0 bases, and 14 bases lay between the germline ends. Germline loops: CDR1 LGHNA, CDR2 YSLEER. This CDR3 reads CASSQGVRTTNYGYTF. CDR3 nucleotides: TGCGCCAGCAGCCAGGGGGTTAGGACAACTAACTATGGCTACACCTTC.

The chain couples TRBV12-5 to TRBJ1-1; TRBD1 might be the D (5 bases). The length of the CDR3 is 15 residues. Germline V CDR1 and CDR2: LGHNT, FRNRAP. Trimming cost V 5 bases and J 0 bases, with 13 bases left between them. The CDR3 region is CASGPRGGMNTEAFF. The CDR3 DNA follows: TGTGCTAGTGGTCCTCGGGGGGGAATGAACACTGAAGCTTTCTTT.

The chain recombines TRBV6-8 with TRBJ2-3; no definite D call. Trimming left V 6 bases short and J 2 bases short, with 12 bases between. This CDR3 spans 14 amino acids. Germline values: CDR1 MNHGY, CDR2 SAAAGT. The DNA for the CDR3 is TGTGCCAGCAGCACCCTGATCCTCACAGATACGCAGTATTTT. Encoded protein: CASSTLILTDTQYF.